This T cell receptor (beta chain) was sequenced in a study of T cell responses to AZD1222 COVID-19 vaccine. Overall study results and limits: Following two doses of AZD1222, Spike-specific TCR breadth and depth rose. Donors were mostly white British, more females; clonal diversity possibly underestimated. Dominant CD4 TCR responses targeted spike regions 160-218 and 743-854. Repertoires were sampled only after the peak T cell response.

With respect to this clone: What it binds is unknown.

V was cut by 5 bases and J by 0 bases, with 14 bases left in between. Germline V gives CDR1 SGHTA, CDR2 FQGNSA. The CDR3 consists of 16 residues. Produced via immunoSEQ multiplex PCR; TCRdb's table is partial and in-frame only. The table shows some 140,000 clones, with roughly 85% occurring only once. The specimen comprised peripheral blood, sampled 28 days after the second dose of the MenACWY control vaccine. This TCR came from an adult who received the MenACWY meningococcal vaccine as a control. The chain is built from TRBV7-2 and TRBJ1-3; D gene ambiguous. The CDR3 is CASSPRTANSGNTIYF. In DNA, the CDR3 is TGTGCCAGCAGCCCGAGGACGGCAAACTCTGGAAACACCATATATTTT.